This T cell receptor (beta chain) was sequenced for a study of identical twins. Findings and limits, study-wide: Beta out-of-frame sequences displayed a weaker excess of sharing between twins. Zero-insertion analyses might be partly confounded by invariant T cells like MAIT and iNKT.

The sample holds many counts of this clonotype. The antigen is unknown. With no exceptions, donors were healthy Caucasians. The CDR3 runs to 12 residues. V was cut by 4 bases and J by 8 bases, with 9 bases left in between. Per the germline V gene, CDR1 is LGHDT and CDR2 is YNNKEL (reference sequence). MiXCR was run by TCRdb on the 5' RACE reads, yielding one entry per CDR3 protein. The sample holds a few hundred thousand distinct CDR3 sequences, 10% seen once. The clonotype originates from a man aged 45-60 years in good health. Sequenced input: memory T cells sorted from blood. The V gene is TRBV3-1, the J gene TRBJ2-1; D possibly corresponds to TRBD2 (5 bases). This CDR3 reads CASSRSVHEQFF. CDR3 bases: TGTGCCAGCAGCCGTAGCGTCCATGAGCAGTTCTTC.